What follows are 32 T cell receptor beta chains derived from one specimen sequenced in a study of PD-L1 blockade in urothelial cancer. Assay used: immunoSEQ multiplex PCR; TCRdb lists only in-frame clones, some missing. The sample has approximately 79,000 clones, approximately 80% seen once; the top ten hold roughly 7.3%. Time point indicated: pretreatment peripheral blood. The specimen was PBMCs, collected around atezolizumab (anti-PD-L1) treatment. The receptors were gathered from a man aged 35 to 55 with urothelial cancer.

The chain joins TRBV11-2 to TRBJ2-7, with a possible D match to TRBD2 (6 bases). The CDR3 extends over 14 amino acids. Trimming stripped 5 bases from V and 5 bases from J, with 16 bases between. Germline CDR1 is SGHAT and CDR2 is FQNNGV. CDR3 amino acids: CASSQEGGTHEQYF. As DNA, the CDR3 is TGTGCCAGCAGCCAGGAGGGTGGGACCCACGAGCAGTACTTC.

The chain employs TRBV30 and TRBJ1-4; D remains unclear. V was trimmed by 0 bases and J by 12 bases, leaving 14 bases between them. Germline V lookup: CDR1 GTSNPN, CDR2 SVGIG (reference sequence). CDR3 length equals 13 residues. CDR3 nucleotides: TGTGCCTGGAGTGTACAGTCTTCTCGCCAACTGTTTTTT. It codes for CAWSVQSSRQLFF.

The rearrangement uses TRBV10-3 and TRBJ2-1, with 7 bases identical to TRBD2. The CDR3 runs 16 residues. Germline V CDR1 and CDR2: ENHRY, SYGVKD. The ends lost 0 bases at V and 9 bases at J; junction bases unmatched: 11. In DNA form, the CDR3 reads TGTGCCATCAGTGAGTCTGGCGGGAGTGGGGGTAGTGAGCAGTTCTTC. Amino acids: CAISESGGSGGSEQFF.

CDR3 sequence reads: CASSLALAGGVREQYF. Written as DNA, the CDR3 is TGTGCCAGCAGCTTAGCCTTAGCGGGAGGTGTTCGCGAGCAGTACTTC. The rearrangement links TRBV7-2 to TRBJ2-7, with 10 bases aligning to TRBD2. Looked up from germline, CDR1 is SGHTA and CDR2 is FQGNSA. The CDR3 contains 16 residues. V shed 0 bases and J 6 bases; nucleotides not matched to a gene: 8.

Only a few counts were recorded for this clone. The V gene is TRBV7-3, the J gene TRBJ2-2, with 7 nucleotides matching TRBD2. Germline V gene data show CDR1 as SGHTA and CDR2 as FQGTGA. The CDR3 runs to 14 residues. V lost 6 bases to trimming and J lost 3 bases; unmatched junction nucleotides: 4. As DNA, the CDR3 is TGTGCCAGCAGGCCGGCGGGGGACACCGGGGAGCTGTTTTTT. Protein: CASRPAGDTGELFF. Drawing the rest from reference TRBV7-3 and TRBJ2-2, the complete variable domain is GAGVSQTPSNKVTEKGKYVELRCDPISGHTALYWYRQSLGQGPEFLIYFQGTGAADDSGLPNDRFFAVRPEGSVSTLKIQRTERGDSAVYLCASRPAGDTGELFFGEGSRLTVL.

This CDR3 is CASSQAPGQNKNIQYF. The CDR3 DNA is TGCGCCAGCAGCCAAGCCCCGGGACAGAACAAAAACATTCAGTACTTC. This chain connects TRBV4-1 to TRBJ2-4; TRBD1 matches 7 bases. In germline, CDR1 is MGHRA, CDR2 YSYEKL. This CDR3 spans 16 amino acids. Losses at the gene ends were 1 base for V and 3 bases for J; bases not matched to a gene: 6.

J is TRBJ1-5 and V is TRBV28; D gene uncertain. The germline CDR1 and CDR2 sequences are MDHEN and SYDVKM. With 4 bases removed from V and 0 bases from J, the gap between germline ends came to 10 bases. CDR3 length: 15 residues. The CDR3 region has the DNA TGTGCCAGCAGTTCCTCGGGGAATAGCAATCAGCCCCAGCATTTT. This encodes CASSSSGNSNQPQHF.

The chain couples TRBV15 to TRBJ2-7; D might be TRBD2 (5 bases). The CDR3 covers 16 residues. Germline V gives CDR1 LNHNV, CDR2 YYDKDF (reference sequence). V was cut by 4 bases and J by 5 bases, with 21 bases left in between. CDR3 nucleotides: TGTGCCACCAGCATCCTATTTTTAGAGGCCGGGGACGAGCAGTACTTC. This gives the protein CATSILFLEAGDEQYF. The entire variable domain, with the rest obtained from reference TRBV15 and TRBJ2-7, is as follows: DAMVIQNPRYQVTQFGKPVTLSCSQTLNHNVMYWYQQKSSQAPKLLFHYYDKDFNNEADTPDNFQSRRPNTSFCFLDIRSPGLGDTAMYLCATSILFLEAGDEQYFGPGTRLTVT.

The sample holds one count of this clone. The CDR3 region is CAIQGGVAEITDTQYF. CDR3 nucleotide sequence: TGTGCCATCCAAGGTGGGGTAGCGGAGATCACAGATACGCAGTATTTT. The rearrangement uses TRBV10-3 and TRBJ2-3, with a possible D match to TRBD2 (6 bases). V was cut by 8 bases and J by 2 bases, with 20 bases left in between. The CDR3 runs to 16 residues. Germline V CDR1 and CDR2: ENHRY, SYGVKD.

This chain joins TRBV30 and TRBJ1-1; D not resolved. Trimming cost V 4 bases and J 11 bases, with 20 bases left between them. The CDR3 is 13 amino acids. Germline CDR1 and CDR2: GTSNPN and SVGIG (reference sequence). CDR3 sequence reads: CAWTPWEGREAFF. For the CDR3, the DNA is TGTGCCTGGACTCCTTGGGAAGGTCGGGAGGCTTTCTTT.

CDR3 loop: CAADLGEAGANYGYTF. The CDR3 DNA reads as TGTGCCGCGGACTTGGGTGAGGCGGGCGCCAACTATGGCTACACCTTC. The chain uses TRBV7-9 and TRBJ1-2; unclear D gene. The V and J ends lost 11 bases and 2 bases respectively, with 24 bases between them. The CDR3 spans 16 residues. Per germline, CDR1 SEHNR and CDR2 FQNEAQ (reference sequence).

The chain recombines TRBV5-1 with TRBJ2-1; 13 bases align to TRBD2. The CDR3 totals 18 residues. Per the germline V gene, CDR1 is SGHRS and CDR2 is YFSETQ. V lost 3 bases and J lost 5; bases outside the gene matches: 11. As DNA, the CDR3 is TGCGCCAGCAGCTCGTTTCCCGGGACTAGCGGGGACCACAATGAGCAGTTCTTC. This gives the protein CASSSFPGTSGDHNEQFF.

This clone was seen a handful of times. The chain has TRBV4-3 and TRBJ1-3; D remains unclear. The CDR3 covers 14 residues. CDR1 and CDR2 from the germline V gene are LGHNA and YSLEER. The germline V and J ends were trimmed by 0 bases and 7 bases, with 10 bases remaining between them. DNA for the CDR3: TGCGCCAGCAGCCAAGAGTTGTTAGAGAACACCATATATTTT. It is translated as CASSQELLENTIYF.

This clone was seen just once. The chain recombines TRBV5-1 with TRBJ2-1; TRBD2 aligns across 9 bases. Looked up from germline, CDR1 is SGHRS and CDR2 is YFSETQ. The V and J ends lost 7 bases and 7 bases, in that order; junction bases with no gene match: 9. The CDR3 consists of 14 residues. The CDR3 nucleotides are TGCGCCAGCGGCTCAGGGCGGGAGGGGAATGAGCAGTTCTTC. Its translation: CASGSGREGNEQFF.

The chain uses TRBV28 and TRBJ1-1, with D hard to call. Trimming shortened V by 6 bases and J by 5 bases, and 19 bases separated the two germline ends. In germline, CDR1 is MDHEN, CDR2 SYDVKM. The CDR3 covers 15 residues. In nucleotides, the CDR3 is TGTGCCAGCAGGGGAGAAGGGTGGTCGAATACTGAAGCTTTCTTT. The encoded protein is CASRGEGWSNTEAFF.

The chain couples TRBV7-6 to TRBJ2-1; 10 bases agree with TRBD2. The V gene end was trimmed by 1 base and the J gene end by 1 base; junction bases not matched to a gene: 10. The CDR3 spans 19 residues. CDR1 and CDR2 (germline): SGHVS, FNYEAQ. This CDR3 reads CASSLVHPSGSVSYNEQFF. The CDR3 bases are TGTGCCAGCAGCTTAGTTCATCCTAGCGGGAGTGTTTCCTACAATGAGCAGTTCTTC.

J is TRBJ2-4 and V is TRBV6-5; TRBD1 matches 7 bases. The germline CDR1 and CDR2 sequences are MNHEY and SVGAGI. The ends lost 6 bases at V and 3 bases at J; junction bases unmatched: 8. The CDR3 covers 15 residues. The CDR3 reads CASRATGVGKNIQYF. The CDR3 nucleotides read TGTGCCAGCAGGGCAACAGGGGTGGGCAAAAACATTCAGTACTTC.

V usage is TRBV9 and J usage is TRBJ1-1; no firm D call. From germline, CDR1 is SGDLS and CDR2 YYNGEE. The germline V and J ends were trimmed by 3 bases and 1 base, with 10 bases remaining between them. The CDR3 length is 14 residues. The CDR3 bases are TGTGCCAGCAGCGAGGCCAGCGCGAACACTGAAGCTTTCTTT. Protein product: CASSEASANTEAFF.

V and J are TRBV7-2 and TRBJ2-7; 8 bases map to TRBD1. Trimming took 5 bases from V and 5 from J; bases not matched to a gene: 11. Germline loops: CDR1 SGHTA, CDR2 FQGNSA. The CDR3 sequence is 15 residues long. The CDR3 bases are TGTGCCAGCAGCCCCCGCCGGACAGGGTACGACGAGCAGTACTTC. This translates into CASSPRRTGYDEQYF.

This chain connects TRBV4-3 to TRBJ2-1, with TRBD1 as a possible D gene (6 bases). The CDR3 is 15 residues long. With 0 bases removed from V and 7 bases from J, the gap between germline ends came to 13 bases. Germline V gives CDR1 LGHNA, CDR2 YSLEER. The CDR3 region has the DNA TGCGCCAGCAGCCAAGACGAGGACAGCCCTAATGAGCAGTTCTTC. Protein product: CASSQDEDSPNEQFF.

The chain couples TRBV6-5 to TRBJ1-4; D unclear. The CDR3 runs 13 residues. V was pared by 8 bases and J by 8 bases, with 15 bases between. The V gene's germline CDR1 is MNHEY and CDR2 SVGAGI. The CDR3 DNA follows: TGTGCCAGCCGGGGATACGGGAACGAAAAACTGTTTTTT. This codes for CASRGYGNEKLFF.

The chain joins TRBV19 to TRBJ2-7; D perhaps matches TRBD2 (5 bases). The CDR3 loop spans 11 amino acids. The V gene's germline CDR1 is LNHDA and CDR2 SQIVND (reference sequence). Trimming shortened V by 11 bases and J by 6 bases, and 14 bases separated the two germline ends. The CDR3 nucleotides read TGTGCCTCGGGGTTTGGGGTCGAGCAGTACTTC. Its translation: CASGFGVEQYF.

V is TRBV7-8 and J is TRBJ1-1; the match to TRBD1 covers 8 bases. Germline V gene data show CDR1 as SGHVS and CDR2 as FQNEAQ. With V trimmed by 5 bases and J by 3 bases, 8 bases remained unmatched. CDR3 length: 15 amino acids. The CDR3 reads CASSPRTGRYTEAFF. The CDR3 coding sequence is TGTGCCAGCAGCCCAAGGACAGGGCGATACACTGAAGCTTTCTTT. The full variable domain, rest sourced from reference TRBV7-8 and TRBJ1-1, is GAGVSQSPRYKVAKRGQDVALRCDPISGHVSLFWYQQALGQGPEFLTYFQNEAQLDKSGLPSDRFFAERPEGSVSTLKIQRTQQEDSAVYLCASSPRTGRYTEAFFGQGTRLTVV.

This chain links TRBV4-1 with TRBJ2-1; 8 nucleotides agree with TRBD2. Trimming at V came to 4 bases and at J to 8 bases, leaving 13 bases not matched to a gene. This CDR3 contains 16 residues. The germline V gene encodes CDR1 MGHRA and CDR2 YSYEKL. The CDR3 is CASSLGRARGGDEQFF. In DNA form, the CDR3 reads TGCGCCAGCAGCCTCGGGAGGGCCAGGGGAGGCGATGAGCAGTTCTTC.

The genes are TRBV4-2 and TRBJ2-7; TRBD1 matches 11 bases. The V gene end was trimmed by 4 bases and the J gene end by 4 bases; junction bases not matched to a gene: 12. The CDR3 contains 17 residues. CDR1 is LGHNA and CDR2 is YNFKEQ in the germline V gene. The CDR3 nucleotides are TGTGCCAGCAGCCCCGAAAGAGTAGGGACAGGGGGGTACGAGCAGTACTTC. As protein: CASSPERVGTGGYEQYF.

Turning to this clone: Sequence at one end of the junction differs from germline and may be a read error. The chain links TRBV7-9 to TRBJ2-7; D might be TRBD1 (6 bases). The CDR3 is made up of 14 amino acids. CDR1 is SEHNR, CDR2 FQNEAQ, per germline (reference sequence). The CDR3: CASSSLRTDLRWDF. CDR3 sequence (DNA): TGTGCCAGCAGCTCCCTCAGGACAGACCTACGATGGGACTTC. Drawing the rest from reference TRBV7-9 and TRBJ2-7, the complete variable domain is DTGVSQNPRHKITKRGQNVTFRCDPISEHNRLYWYRQTLGQGPEFLTYFQNEAQLEKSRLLSDRFSAERPKGSFSTLEIQRTEQGDSAMYLCASSSLRTDLRWDFGPGTRLTVT.

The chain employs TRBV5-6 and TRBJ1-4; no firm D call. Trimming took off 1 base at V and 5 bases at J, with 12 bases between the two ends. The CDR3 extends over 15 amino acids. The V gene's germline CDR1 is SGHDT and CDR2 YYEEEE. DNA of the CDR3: TGTGCCAGCAGCTTGTCACCGGGAGGGAATGAAAAACTGTTTTTT. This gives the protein CASSLSPGGNEKLFF.

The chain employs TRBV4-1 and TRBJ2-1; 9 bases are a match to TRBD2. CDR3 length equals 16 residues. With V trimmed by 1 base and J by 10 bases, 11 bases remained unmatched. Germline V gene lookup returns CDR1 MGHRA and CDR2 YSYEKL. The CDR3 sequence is CASSQVTSGRSKEQFF. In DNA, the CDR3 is TGCGCCAGCAGCCAAGTGACGAGCGGGAGGTCAAAAGAGCAGTTCTTC.

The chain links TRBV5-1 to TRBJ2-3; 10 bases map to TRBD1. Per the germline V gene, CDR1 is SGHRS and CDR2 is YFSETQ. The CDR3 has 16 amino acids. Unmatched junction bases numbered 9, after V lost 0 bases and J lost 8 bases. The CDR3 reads CASSLEGQGPGGTQYF. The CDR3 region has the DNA TGCGCCAGCAGCTTGGAGGGACAGGGGCCTGGGGGTACGCAGTATTTT. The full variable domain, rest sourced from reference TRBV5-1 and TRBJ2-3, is KAGVTQTPRYLIKTRGQQVTLSCSPISGHRSVSWYQQTPGQGLQFLFEYFSETQRNKGNFPGRFSGRQFSNSRSEMNVSTLELGDSALYLCASSLEGQGPGGTQYFGPGTRLTVL.

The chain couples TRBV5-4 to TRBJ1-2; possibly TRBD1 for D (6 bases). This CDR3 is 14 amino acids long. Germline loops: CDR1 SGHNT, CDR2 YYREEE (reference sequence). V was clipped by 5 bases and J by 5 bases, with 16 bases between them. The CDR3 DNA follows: TGTGCCAGCAGGAAGGGGGGGCAACTGTATGGCTACACCTTC. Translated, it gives CASRKGGQLYGYTF.

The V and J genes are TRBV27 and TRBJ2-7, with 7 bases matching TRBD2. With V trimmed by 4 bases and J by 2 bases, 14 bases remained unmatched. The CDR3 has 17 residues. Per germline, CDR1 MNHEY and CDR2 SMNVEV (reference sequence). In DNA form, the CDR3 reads TGTGCCAGCAGTTCCCAAAAGAATAGCGGGTACCCCTACGAGCAGTACTTC. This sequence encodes CASSSQKNSGYPYEQYF.

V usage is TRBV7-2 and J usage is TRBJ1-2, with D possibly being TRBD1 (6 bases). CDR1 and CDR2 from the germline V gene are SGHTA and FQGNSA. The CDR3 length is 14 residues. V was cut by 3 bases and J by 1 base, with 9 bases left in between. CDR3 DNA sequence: TGTGCCAGCAGCTTCGGACAGAGTAACTATGGCTACACCTTC. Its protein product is CASSFGQSNYGYTF.